This is a list of T cell receptor beta chains from one sample in a study of blood T cells in healthy people across ages. A single record per CDR3 protein comes from TCRdb applying MiXCR to the 5' RACE reads. The table shows hundreds of thousands of distinct CDR3 sequences, with around 46% occurring only once. The sequencing sample was made of blood. The receptors originated from a young man in good health. Both conserved end residues are part of each CDR3. The order of the fields is V gene, clone size, J gene, D gene, CDR3 protein, CDR3 DNA. D genes are given only for firm matches. Clone size, where shown, is once, few, many, or a class for clones that have expanded.

v_gene: TRBV2
abundance: -
j_gene: TRBJ1-1
d_gene: -
CDR3aa: CASRTDFPGTEAFF
CDR3nt: TGTGCCAGCAGGACGGATTTTCCGGGCACTGAAGCTTTCTTT

v_gene: TRBV6-4
abundance: many
j_gene: TRBJ1-2
d_gene: -
CDR3aa: CASSDAGAGYGYTF
CDR3nt: TGTGCCAGCAGTGACGCAGGGGCAGGCTATGGCTACACCTTC

v_gene: TRBV5-4
abundance: -
j_gene: TRBJ2-7
d_gene: -
CDR3aa: CASNHPAGIPYNEQYF
CDR3nt: TGTGCCAGCAACCACCCTGCAGGAATACCTTACAATGAGCAGTACTTC

v_gene: TRBV10-3
abundance: -
j_gene: TRBJ2-7
d_gene: -
CDR3aa: CAISRGHKEAQYF
CDR3nt: TGTGCCATCAGTCGGGGACATAAGGAGGCCCAGTACTTC

v_gene: TRBV18
abundance: once
j_gene: TRBJ2-2
d_gene: -
CDR3aa: CASSPWSGNTGELFF
CDR3nt: TGTGCCAGCTCACCATGGTCGGGGAACACCGGGGAGCTGTTTTTT

v_gene: TRBV6-5
abundance: -
j_gene: TRBJ1-2
d_gene: -
CDR3aa: CASSYEGGTYTF
CDR3nt: TGTGCCAGCAGTTACGAAGGGGGGACCTACACCTTC

v_gene: TRBV3-1
abundance: -
j_gene: TRBJ2-5
d_gene: -
CDR3aa: CASSQEAGPLETQYF
CDR3nt: TGTGCCAGCAGCCAAGAAGCCGGACCCCTGGAGACCCAGTACTTC

v_gene: TRBV12-3/TRBV12-4
abundance: -
j_gene: TRBJ2-7
d_gene: -
CDR3aa: CASSVSGAAYEQYF
CDR3nt: TGTGCCAGCAGTGTATCAGGGGCTGCCTACGAGCAGTACTTC

v_gene: TRBV29-1
abundance: -
j_gene: TRBJ2-2
d_gene: -
CDR3aa: CSGGAGVTGELFF
CDR3nt: TGCAGCGGCGGGGCAGGGGTTACCGGGGAGCTGTTTTTT

v_gene: TRBV19
abundance: few
j_gene: TRBJ2-7
d_gene: -
CDR3aa: CASSYTSSYEQYF
CDR3nt: TGTGCCAGTAGCTACACTAGCTCCTACGAGCAGTACTTC

v_gene: TRBV11-3
abundance: many
j_gene: TRBJ2-1
d_gene: -
CDR3aa: CASSLGGYGYNEQFF
CDR3nt: TGTGCCAGCAGCTTAGGAGGGTATGGCTACAATGAGCAGTTCTTC

v_gene: TRBV7-9
abundance: few
j_gene: TRBJ1-2
d_gene: TRBD1
CDR3aa: CASSEVLQGGDTF
CDR3nt: TGTGCCAGCAGCGAAGTCCTACAGGGGGGAGACACCTTC

v_gene: TRBV9
abundance: few
j_gene: TRBJ2-3
d_gene: -
CDR3aa: CASSWTHHTDTQYF
CDR3nt: TGTGCCAGCAGCTGGACTCACCACACAGATACGCAGTATTTT

v_gene: TRBV7-9
abundance: -
j_gene: TRBJ2-5
d_gene: -
CDR3aa: CASSLGGEGTQYF
CDR3nt: TGTGCCAGCAGCTTAGGGGGAGAGGGGACCCAGTACTTC

v_gene: TRBV10-3
abundance: few
j_gene: TRBJ2-1
d_gene: -
CDR3aa: CAISEDNEQFF
CDR3nt: TGTGCCATCAGTGAAGACAATGAGCAGTTCTTC

v_gene: TRBV29-1
abundance: -
j_gene: TRBJ2-7
d_gene: -
CDR3aa: CSVRDGYEQYF
CDR3nt: TGCAGCGTTAGGGACGGGTACGAGCAGTACTTC

v_gene: TRBV6-6
abundance: -
j_gene: TRBJ1-2
d_gene: TRBD1
CDR3aa: CASSYASQGAGNYGYTF
CDR3nt: TGTGCCAGCAGTTACGCCTCACAGGGGGCAGGGAACTATGGCTACACCTTC

v_gene: TRBV7-9
abundance: -
j_gene: TRBJ2-1
d_gene: TRBD2
CDR3aa: CASRGEGLAGNEQFF
CDR3nt: TGTGCCAGCAGGGGCGAGGGACTAGCGGGGAATGAGCAGTTCTTC

v_gene: TRBV14
abundance: -
j_gene: TRBJ1-1
d_gene: -
CDR3aa: CASSQVGTEKAFF
CDR3nt: TGTGCCAGCAGCCAAGTGGGGACGGAGAAAGCTTTCTTT

v_gene: TRBV4-3
abundance: -
j_gene: TRBJ2-3
d_gene: -
CDR3aa: CASSQDRPDTQYF
CDR3nt: TGCGCCAGCAGCCAAGATAGGCCAGATACGCAGTATTTT